What follows are 2 T cell receptor beta chains derived from one specimen sequenced in a study of shared clonotypes between healthy human individuals. Produced via immunoSEQ multiplex PCR; TCRdb's table is partial and in-frame only. The repertoire has around 500,000 clones, 76% of them found once; the top ten carry 13%. Sequencing was carried out using PBMCs. Receptors originate from a woman in her thirties or forties in good health. Some clones in this sample may be carry-over from other donors' samples.

The chain recombines TRBV4-1 with TRBJ2-4, with 8 bases that match TRBD2. The length of the CDR3 is 14 residues. Germline CDR1 MGHRA, CDR2 YSYEKL. The trim removed 4 bases at V and 5 bases at J, leaving 4 bases unmatched. The CDR3 is CASSPGLVQNIQYF. CDR3 DNA sequence: TGCGCCAGCAGCCCGGGACTAGTTCAAAACATTCAGTACTTC.

J is TRBJ1-4 and V is TRBV5-6; 7 nucleotides align to TRBD1. Germline CDR1 reads SGHDT; CDR2 reads YYEEEE. V trimming: 1 base; J trimming: 7 bases; junction bases outside the gene matches: 10. The CDR3 totals 16 residues. As DNA, the CDR3 is TGTGCCAGCAGCTTGAACGACAGGGATGCGGGTGAAAAACTGTTTTTT. Translating gives CASSLNDRDAGEKLFF.